The T cell receptor (beta chain) described here comes from a study of blood T cell repertoires in COVID-19. Original processing notes: The authors estimated nucleated cell counts from reference gene primer amplification. Using immunoSEQ multiplex PCR, the repertoire was profiled, and TCRdb retains in-frame clones only, with some absent. The DNA gave D and trimming, while V, J and clone size come from that table. The sample consists of about 280,000 clones, approximately 83% of them appearing once. After removal of 5 bases from V and 4 bases from J, the junction contained 12 bases not matched to a gene. There are 16 residues in the CDR3. Germline lookup yields CDR1 SGHNT and CDR2 YENEEA. This clone appeared once.

What was sequenced was peripheral blood. This receptor was identified in a woman in her 30s who had recovered from COVID-19. The gene calls are TRBV11-3 and TRBJ2-7; 9 nucleotides line up with TRBD2. The chain's CDR3 is CASSGASGTNHYEQYF. Written as DNA, the CDR3 is TGTGCCAGCAGCGGAGCTAGCGGGACGAATCATTACGAGCAGTACTTC.